This T cell receptor beta chain was recovered during a study of Ad26.COV2.S vaccination and SARS-CoV-2 variants. Study-level background: Ad26.COV2.S shots went into the muscle once or twice, 56 days apart.

Details on this clone: Likely a read error: the CDR3 ends without its conserved phenylalanine or tryptophan. It is unclear where the CDR3 begins or ends on the DNA, so no DNA is shown, and the CDR3 is as TCRdb lists it.

Germline V lookup: CDR1 LGHNA, CDR2 YNFKEQ. Including both end residues, the CDR3 is 14 amino acids long. TCRdb's copy holds only in-frame clones and misses some; the assay was immunoSEQ multiplex PCR. In the table there are roughly 350,000 clones, more than 75% of which are singletons. Treatment specified: some 20 received Ad26.COV2.S at low or high dose, single or two shots; about 5 received placebo; per-sample allocation not given. Sampling happened 63 days after the first vaccine or placebo injection. The chain recombines TRBV4-2 with TRBJ1-1. This TCR derives from a person between 18 and 59 years old who received the Ad26.COV2.S COVID-19 vaccine or a placebo. The input for sequencing was peripheral blood, taken in a trial of Ad26.COV2.S vaccine versus placebo. CDR3 sequence: CASSPGRQKLSLDG.